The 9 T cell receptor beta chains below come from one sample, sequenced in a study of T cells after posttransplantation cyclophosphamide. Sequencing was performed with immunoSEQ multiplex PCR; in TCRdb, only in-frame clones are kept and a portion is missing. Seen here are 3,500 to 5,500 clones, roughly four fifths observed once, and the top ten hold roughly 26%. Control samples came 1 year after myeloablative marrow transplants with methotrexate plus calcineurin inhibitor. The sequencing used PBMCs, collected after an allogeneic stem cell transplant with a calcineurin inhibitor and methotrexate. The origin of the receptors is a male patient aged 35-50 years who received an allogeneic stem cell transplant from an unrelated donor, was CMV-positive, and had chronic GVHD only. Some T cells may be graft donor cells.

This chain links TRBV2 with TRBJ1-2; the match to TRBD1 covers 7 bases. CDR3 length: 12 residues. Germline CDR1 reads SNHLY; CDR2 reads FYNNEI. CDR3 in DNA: TGTGCATCGGAAGACAGGGACTATGGCTACACCTTC. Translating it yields CASEDRDYGYTF.

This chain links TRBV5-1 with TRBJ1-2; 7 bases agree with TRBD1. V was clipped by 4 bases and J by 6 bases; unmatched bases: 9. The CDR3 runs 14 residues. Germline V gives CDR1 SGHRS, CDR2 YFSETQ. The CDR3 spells CASSHDREVHGYTF. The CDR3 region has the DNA TGCGCCAGCAGCCATGACAGGGAGGTGCATGGCTACACCTTC.

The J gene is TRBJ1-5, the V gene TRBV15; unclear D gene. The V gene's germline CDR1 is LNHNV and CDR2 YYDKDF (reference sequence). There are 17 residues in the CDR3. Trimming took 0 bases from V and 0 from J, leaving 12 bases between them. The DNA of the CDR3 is TGTGCCACCAGCAGAGATACCGGGGTCTATAGCAATCAGCCCCAGCATTTT. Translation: CATSRDTGVYSNQPQHF.

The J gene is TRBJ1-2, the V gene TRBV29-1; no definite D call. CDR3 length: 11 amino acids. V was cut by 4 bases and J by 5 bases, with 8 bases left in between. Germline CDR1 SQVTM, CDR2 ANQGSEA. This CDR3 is CSVASLYGYTF. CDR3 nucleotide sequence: TGCAGCGTTGCGTCCCTGTATGGCTACACCTTC. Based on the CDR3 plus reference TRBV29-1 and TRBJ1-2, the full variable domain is SAVISQKPSRDICQRGTSLTIQCQVDSQVTMMFWYRQQPGQSLTLIATANQGSEATYESGFVIDKFPISRPNLTFSTLTVSNMSPEDSSIYLCSVASLYGYTFGSGTRLTVV.

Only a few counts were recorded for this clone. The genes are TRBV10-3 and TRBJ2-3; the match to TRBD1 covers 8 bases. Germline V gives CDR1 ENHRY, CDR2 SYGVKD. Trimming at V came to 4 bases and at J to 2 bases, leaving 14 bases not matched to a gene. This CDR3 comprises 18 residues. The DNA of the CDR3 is TGTGCCATCAGTGGTGAGCTAGGACAGGGTCCCCACACAGATACGCAGTATTTT. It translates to CAISGELGQGPHTDTQYF.

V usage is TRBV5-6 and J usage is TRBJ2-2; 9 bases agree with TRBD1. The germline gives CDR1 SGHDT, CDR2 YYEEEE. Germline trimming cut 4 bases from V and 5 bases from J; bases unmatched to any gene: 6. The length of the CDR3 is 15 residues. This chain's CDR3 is CASSKDRGVTGELFF. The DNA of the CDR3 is TGTGCCAGCAGCAAGGACAGGGGTGTTACCGGGGAGCTGTTTTTT.

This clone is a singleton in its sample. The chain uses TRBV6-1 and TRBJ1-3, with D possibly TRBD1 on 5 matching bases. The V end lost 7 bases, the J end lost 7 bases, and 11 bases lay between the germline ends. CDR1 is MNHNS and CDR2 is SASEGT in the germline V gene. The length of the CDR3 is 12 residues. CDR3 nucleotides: TGTGCCAGCACGCAGGGTTACAACACCATATATTTT. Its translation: CASTQGYNTIYF.

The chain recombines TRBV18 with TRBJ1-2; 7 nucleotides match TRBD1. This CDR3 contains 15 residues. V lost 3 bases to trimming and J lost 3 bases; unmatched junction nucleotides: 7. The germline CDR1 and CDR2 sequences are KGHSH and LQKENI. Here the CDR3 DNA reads TGTGCCAGCTCACCCTACAGGGGCAGTGACTATGGCTACACCTTC. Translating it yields CASSPYRGSDYGYTF.

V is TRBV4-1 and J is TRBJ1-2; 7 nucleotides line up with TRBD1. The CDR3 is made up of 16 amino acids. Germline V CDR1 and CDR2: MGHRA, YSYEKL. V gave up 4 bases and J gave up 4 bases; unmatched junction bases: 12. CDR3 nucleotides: TGCGCCAGCAGCCCGAAAACAGACAGGGTGGGCTATGGCTACACCTTC. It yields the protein CASSPKTDRVGYGYTF.